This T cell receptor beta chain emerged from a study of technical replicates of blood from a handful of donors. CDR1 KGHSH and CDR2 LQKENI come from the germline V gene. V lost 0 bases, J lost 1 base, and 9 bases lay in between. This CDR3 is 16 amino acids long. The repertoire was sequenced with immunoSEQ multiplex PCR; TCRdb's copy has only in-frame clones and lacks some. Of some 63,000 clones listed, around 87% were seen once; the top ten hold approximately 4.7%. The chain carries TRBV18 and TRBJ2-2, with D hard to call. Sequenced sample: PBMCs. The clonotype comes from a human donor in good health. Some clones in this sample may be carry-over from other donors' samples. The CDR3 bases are TGTGCCAGCTCACCACCGAACAAACAGAACACCGGGGAGCTGTTTTTT. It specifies CASSPPNKQNTGELFF.